This T cell receptor (beta chain) is from a study of long-term antiretroviral therapy in people with HIV. The immunoSEQ assay was v3.0, run at survey level. Clones were sequenced by immunoSEQ multiplex PCR, and TCRdb holds only the in-frame ones, with some missing. This sample yields fewer than 20,000 clones, of which about 82% are seen a single time; 15% to 20% belongs to the top ten. About this clone itself: The target antigen is unknown.

General study points: Pre-ART expanded TRB clones stayed dominant throughout, though often decreasing after ART.

This receptor was obtained from a woman between 18 and 30 years old with HIV. Here the sequenced sample was unsorted PBMCs, taken 0.6 years after starting antiretroviral therapy.

CDR3: CASSLDNPSAGGELFF. In DNA form, the CDR3 reads TGTGCCAGCAGCTTAGATAACCCGAGCGCGGGCGGGGAGCTGTTTTTT. The chain uses TRBV11-2 and TRBJ2-2, with D possibly matching TRBD2 (5 bases). The germline CDR1 and CDR2 sequences are SGHAT and FQNNGV. The germline V and J ends were trimmed by 0 bases and 7 bases, with 15 bases remaining between them. CDR3 length: 16 residues.